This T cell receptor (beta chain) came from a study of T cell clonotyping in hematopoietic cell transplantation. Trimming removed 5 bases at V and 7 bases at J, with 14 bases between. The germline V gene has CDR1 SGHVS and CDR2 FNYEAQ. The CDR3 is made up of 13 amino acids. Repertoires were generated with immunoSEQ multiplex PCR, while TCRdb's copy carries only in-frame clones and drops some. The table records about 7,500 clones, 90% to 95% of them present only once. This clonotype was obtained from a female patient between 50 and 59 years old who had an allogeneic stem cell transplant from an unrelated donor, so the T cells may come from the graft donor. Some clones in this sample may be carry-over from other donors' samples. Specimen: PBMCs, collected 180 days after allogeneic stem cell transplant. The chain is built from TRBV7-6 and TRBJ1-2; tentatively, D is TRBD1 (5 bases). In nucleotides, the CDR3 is TGTGCCAGCAGCCCCGGGGGGGTTGTTGGCTACACCTTC. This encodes CASSPGGVVGYTF.